Listed below are T cell receptor beta chains from one sample, sequenced in a study of blood T cell repertoires in COVID-19. The table came from immunoSEQ multiplex PCR; TCRdb's copy has only in-frame clones and leaves some out. The sample contains 130,000 to 150,000 clones, 80% to 90% of which appear only once. The sequenced material came from PBMCs or T cells enriched from blood (not recorded which). All receptors come from a man in his fifties or sixties who had recovered from COVID-19. Each CDR3 is given with its conserved first and last residue. The order of the fields is clone size, V gene, J gene, D gene, CDR3 DNA, CDR3 protein. A D gene is named only where the DNA matches it firmly. Clone size appears in some rows only: once, few, many, or a class for an expanded clone.

few	TRBV23-1	TRBJ1-5	NA	TGCGCCAGCAGTCGCCAACGGAATCAGCCCCAGCATTTT	CASSRQRNQPQHF
NA	TRBV19	TRBJ2-6	NA	TGTGCCACCGAGGACACGGCTGGGGCCAACGTCCTGACTTTC	CATEDTAGANVLTF
NA	TRBV19	TRBJ2-2	NA	TGTGCCAGTAGGGACTCCTTAGGTGGGGAGCTGTTTTTT	CASRDSLGGELFF
NA	TRBV18	TRBJ1-5	TRBD1	TGTGCCAGCGCCGACAGGGGGACCCCCGTGGGGAATCAGCCCCAGCATTTT	CASADRGTPVGNQPQHF
NA	TRBV27	TRBJ1-2	TRBD1	TGTGCCAGCAGTTTAGGGACAGGGGTCGGCTACACCTTC	CASSLGTGVGYTF
NA	TRBV6-5	TRBJ1-3	NA	TGTGCCAGCACTCAGTCTGGAAACACCATATATTTT	CASTQSGNTIYF
NA	TRBV4-1	TRBJ2-7	TRBD1	TGCGCCAGCAGCCAAGGGGGACAGGGGGCGAAACCTAGAGCCTACGAGCAGTACTTC	CASSQGGQGAKPRAYEQYF
NA	TRBV6-5	TRBJ2-1	NA	TGTGCCAGCAGGGTACTCGGCAATGAGCAGTTCTTC	CASRVLGNEQFF
NA	TRBV5-4	TRBJ1-1	NA	TGTGCCAGCAGCCCTGGAGGGTGGGGTAACACTGAAGCTTTCTTT	CASSPGGWGNTEAFF
few	TRBV7-6	TRBJ1-2	NA	TGTGCCAGCAGGAAGGGAACAGGGAACTATGGCTACACCTTC	CASRKGTGNYGYTF
NA	TRBV5-4	TRBJ2-7	NA	TGTGCCATTCGAGCGGGTAGCTCCTACGAGCAGTACTTC	CAIRAGSSYEQYF
NA	TRBV27	TRBJ1-1	TRBD1	TGTGCCAGCAGTTTACTAGGGGGCGTTACTGAAGCTTTCTTT	CASSLLGGVTEAFF
NA	TRBV27	TRBJ1-1	TRBD1	TGTGCCAGCAAGGACAGGGCCCGGACTGAAGCTTTCTTT	CASKDRARTEAFF
few	TRBV29-1	TRBJ2-5	NA	TGCAGCGTTACAGGGAAGAGAGAGGAGACCCAGTACTTC	CSVTGKREETQYF
NA	TRBV5-6	TRBJ1-2	NA	TGTGCCAGCAGCTTGATTGGGGGGGATGCGGATGGCTACACCTTC	CASSLIGGDADGYTF